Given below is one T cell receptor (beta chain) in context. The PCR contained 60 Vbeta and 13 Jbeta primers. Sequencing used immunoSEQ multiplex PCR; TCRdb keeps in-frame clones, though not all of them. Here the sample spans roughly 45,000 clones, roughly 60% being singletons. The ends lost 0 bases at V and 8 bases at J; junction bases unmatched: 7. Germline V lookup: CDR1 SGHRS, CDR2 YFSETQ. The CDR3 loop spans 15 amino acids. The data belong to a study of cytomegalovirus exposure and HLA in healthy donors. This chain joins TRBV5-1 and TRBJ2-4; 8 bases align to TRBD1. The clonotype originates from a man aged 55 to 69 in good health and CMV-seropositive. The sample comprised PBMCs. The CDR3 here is CASSLEVRGLDIQYF. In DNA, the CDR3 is TGCGCCAGCAGCTTGGAAGTCAGGGGGCTGGACATTCAGTACTTC.